This T cell receptor beta chain is from a study of early T cells in non-severe SARS-CoV-2 infection. The wider study: The authors sequenced bulk RNA from unsorted whole blood, leaving chains unpaired. Study results and limitations: VDJdb matching, biased toward anti-spike CD8 responses, missed private and CD4 specificities.

This clonotype was counted at least ten times. Its cognate antigen is unknown. Each single cDNA molecule received a unique molecular identifier. TCRdb independently ran MiXCR on the 5' RACE reads; one entry per CDR3 protein. The sample yields approximately 29,000 distinct CDR3 sequences, 5.8% seen once. The TCR comes from an adult who was a healthcare worker with PCR-confirmed SARS-CoV-2 infection or an uninfected control (not recorded which). Sequencing used whole blood.

CDR3 protein: CASSLTGGQGAHEQYF. The CDR3 region has the DNA TGTGCCAGCAGTTTGACTGGGGGACAGGGGGCCCACGAGCAGTACTTC. The chain employs TRBV27 and TRBJ2-7; 12 nucleotides line up with TRBD1. Germline-derived CDR1 and CDR2 are MNHEY and SMNVEV (reference sequence). Trimming removed 3 bases from V and 5 bases from J; junction bases left unmatched: 8. The CDR3 runs 16 residues.